This TCR beta chain was identified in a study of kidney transplant recipient with SARS-CoV-2 infection. MiXCR was run by TCRdb on the reads, yielding one entry per CDR3 protein. Here the sample spans approximately 250,000 distinct CDR3 sequences, 29% being singletons. In regard to this clonotype: A much more abundant neighbour one base away suggests this may be a read error.

The V gene's germline CDR1 is SGHTA and CDR2 FQGNSA. There are 15 residues in the CDR3. The V gene is TRBV7-2, the J gene TRBJ1-6, with a possible D match to TRBD1 (5 bases). This TCR derives from a male patient aged 25-45 years who had COVID-19 and was a kidney transplant recipient. The graft donor may account for some of the T cells. The material sequenced was a blood sample, taken at baseline and between days 110 and 120 from a kidney transplant recipient. The CDR3 coding sequence is TGTGCCAACAGCTCGCGGGGCGGGGCGGACTCACCCCTCCACTTT. This sequence encodes CANSSRGGADSPLHF.